This T cell receptor (beta chain) was recorded in a study of blood T cells in healthy people across ages. Germline values: CDR1 SQVTM, CDR2 ANQGSEA. The CDR3 spans 11 residues. Then a second PCR, running roughly 7 to 11 cycles, was carried out with a sample-barcoded 5' primer and a J-beta primer mix. A single record per CDR3 protein comes from TCRdb applying MiXCR to the 5' RACE reads. Of 700,000 to 800,000 distinct CDR3 sequences detected, 40% to 45% appear once; the ten largest clones hold roughly 19%. This clonotype has a handful of counts. What it recognizes is unknown. Study-wide findings and caveats: The recorded TCR beta diversity per million T cells decreased in a roughly linear manner with age.

Every donor gave 9 to 10 milliliters of peripheral blood. V usage is TRBV29-1 and J usage is TRBJ1-1; D perhaps matches TRBD1 (6 bases). Sequencing input: blood. This receptor was taken from an older woman in good health. The CDR3 nucleotides read TGCAGTGGGGGACAGAACACTGAAGCTTTCTTT. It translates to CSGGQNTEAFF.